This T cell receptor (beta chain) was retrieved from a study of T-cell memory formation after mild COVID-19. Study background: For the most part, TCR clusters were specific to one donor.

This clonotype was observed a handful of times. The antigen is unknown. Findings and caveats of the study: CD4/CD8 balance held among clones contracting day 15 to 85, and later expanders leaned CD4+. CD8+ contracting clones occupied EMRA, while CD4+ ones occupied mainly CM and EM. There were some responding clones in pre-infection memory, which suggested that cross-reactive memory had joined.

The CDR3 consists of 16 residues. Looked up from germline, CDR1 is SGHDN and CDR2 is FVKESK. Trimming stripped 4 bases from V and 3 bases from J, with 18 bases between. A single record per CDR3 protein comes from TCRdb applying MiXCR to the 5' RACE reads. The sample contains about 400,000 distinct CDR3 sequences, more than 15% of which appear only once. The chain carries TRBV14 and TRBJ2-5; no reliable D call. This TCR was recovered from a man between 18 and 29 years old who had mild COVID-19 (a few samples of this study predate the infection). Cell type and time point are not known. Sequencing used PBMCs or a T cell subset sorted from them (not recorded which). The CDR3 here is CASSPGVSSDEETQYF. The CDR3 DNA is TGTGCCAGCAGCCCTGGGGTTTCGTCGGATGAAGAGACCCAGTACTTC.